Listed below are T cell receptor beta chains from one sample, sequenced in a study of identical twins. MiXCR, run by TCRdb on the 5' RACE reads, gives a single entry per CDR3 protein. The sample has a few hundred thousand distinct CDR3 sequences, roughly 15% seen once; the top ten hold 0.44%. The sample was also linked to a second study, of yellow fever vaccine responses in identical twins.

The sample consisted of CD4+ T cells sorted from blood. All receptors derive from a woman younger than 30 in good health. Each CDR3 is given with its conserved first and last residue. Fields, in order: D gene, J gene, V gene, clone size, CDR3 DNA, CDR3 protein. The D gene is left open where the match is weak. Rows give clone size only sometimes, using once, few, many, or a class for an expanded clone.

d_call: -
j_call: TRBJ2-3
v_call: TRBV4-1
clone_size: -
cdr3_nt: TGCGCCAGCAGCCAAAGGCATACGCAGTATTTT
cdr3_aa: CASSQRHTQYF

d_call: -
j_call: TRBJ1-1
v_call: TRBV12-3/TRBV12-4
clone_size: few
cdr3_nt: TGTGCCAGCAGTCTGGGGGGTGGGCAGCGGGCTTTCTTT
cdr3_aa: CASSLGGGQRAFF

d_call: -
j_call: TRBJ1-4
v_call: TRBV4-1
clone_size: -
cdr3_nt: TGCGCCAGCAGCACGGGAGACGTCATCGGGAAACTGTTTTTT
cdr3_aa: CASSTGDVIGKLFF

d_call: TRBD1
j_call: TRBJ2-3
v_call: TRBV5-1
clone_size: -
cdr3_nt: TGCGCCAGCAGCCGAACAGGGGAGCGAACAGATACGCAGTATTTT
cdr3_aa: CASSRTGERTDTQYF

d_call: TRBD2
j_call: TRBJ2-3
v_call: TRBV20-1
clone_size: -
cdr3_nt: TGCAGTGCAGCGGGACTAGCGGGAGCCACAGATACGCAGTATTTT
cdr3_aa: CSAAGLAGATDTQYF

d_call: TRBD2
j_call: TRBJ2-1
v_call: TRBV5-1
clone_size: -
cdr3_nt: TGCGCCAGCAGCTGGGGGACTAGCGGACATGAGCAGTTCTTC
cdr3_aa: CASSWGTSGHEQFF

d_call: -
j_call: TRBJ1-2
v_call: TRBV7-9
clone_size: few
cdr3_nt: TGTGCCAGCAGCCACCGGTGGAGCATTAACTATGGCTACACCTTC
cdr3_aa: CASSHRWSINYGYTF

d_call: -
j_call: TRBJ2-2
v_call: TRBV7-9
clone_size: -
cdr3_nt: TGTGCCAGCCACCTGAATCCGGGGGCCGGGGAGCTGTTTTTT
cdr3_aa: CASHLNPGAGELFF

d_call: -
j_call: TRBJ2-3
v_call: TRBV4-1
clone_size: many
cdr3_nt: TGCGCCAGCGAAAGCGGGAGCACAGATACGCAGTATTTT
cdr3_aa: CASESGSTDTQYF

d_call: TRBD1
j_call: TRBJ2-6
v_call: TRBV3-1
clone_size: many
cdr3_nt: TGTGCCAGCAGCCTAACAGGGGTTGGGGCCAACGTCCTGACTTTC
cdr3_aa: CASSLTGVGANVLTF

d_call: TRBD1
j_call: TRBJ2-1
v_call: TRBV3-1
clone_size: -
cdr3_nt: TGTGCCAGCAGCCAAGAACAGGGGGCGGCCCGGGCCTACAATGAGCAGTTCTTC
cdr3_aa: CASSQEQGAARAYNEQFF

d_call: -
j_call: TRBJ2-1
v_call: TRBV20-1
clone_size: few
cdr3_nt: TGCAGTGCTAGAGATCGGCGGCTCCTCCTGGGGGAGCAGTTCTTC
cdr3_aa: CSARDRRLLLGEQFF

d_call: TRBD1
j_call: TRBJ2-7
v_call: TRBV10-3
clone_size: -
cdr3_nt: TGTGCCATCACGGCGGACAGGGGAACGGGAGAGCAGTACTTC
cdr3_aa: CAITADRGTGEQYF

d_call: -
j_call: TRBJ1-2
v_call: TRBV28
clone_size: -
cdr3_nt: TGTGCCAGCGGGGGAGTCTATGGCTACACCTTC
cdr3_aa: CASGGVYGYTF

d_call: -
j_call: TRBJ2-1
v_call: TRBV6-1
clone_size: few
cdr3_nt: TGTGCCAGCAATCCCCTCGAGACTAGCAATGAGCAGTTCTTC
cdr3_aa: CASNPLETSNEQFF